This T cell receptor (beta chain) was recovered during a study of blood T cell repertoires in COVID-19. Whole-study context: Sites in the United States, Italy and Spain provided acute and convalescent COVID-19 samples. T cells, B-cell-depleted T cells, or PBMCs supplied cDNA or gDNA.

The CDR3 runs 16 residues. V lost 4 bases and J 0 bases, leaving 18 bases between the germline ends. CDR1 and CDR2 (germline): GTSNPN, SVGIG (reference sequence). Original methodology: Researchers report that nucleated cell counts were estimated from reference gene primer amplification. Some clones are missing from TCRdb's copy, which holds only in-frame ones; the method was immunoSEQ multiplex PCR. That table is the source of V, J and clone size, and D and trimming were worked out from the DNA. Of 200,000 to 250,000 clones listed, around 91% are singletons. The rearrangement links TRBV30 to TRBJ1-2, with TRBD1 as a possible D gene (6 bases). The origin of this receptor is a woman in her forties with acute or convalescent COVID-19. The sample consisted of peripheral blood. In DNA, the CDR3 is TGTGCCTGGACTCTACTCCGGGACAAAGCTAACTATGGCTACACCTTC. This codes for CAWTLLRDKANYGYTF.